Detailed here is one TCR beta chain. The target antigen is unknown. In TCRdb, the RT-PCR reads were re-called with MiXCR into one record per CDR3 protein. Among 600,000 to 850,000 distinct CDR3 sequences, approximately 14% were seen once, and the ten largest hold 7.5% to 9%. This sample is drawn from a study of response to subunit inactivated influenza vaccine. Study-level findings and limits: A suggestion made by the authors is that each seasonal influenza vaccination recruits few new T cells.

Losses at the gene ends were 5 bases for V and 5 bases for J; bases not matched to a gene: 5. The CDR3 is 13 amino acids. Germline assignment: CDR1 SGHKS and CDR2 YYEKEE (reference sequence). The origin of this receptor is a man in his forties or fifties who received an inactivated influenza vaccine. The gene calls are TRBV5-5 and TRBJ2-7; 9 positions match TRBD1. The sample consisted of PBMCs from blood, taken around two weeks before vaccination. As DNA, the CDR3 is TGTGCCAGCAGTGACAGGGGGTTGAACGAGCAGTACTTC. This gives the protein CASSDRGLNEQYF.